Listed below are T cell receptor beta chains from one sample, sequenced in a study of blood T cell repertoires in COVID-19. Repertoires were generated with immunoSEQ multiplex PCR, while TCRdb's copy carries only in-frame clones and drops some. The sample yields 170,000 or so clones, around nine tenths seen once. Material for sequencing was peripheral blood. These receptors all come from a woman in her 70s with COVID-19, enrolled during active disease. Both conserved end residues are part of each CDR3. The D gene is left open where the match is weak. The size of a clone is reported for some rows only, either as once, few or many, or as a class for expanded clones.

NA	NA	TRBJ2-5	TRBV5-6	TGTGCCAGCAGCTTGGGCCAGGGGGGAACCTACGCCCAGTACTTC	CASSLGQGGTYAQYF
NA	NA	TRBJ2-1	TRBV6-4	TGTGCCAGCAGTGACTCGGGGGGATTCTCCTACAATGAGCAGTTCTTC	CASSDSGGFSYNEQFF
few	TRBD1	TRBJ1-4	TRBV30	TGTGCCTGGAGTGTACGCGGGACAGGAGCAACTAATGAAAAACTGTTTTTT	CAWSVRGTGATNEKLFF
NA	TRBD1	TRBJ1-1	TRBV30	TGTGCCTGGAGTGGACACAGGGGGCAGGGAGCTTTCTTT	CAWSGHRGQGAFF
NA	NA	TRBJ2-2	TRBV4-2	TGTGCCAGCAGCCAAGATAGAGGACAAAACACCGGGGAGCTGTTTTTT	CASSQDRGQNTGELFF
NA	NA	TRBJ1-1	TRBV3-1/TRBV3-2	TGTGCCAGCAGCCGCGGGATCACTGAAGCTTTCTTT	CASSRGITEAFF
once	NA	TRBJ2-7	TRBV3-1/TRBV3-2	TGTGCCAGCAGCCTCGGCGGTTCCTACGAGCAGTACTTC	CASSLGGSYEQYF
NA	TRBD1	TRBJ2-5	TRBV7-3	TGTGCCAGCAGCCCGACAGGGGTTATCGTAGAGACCCAGTACTTC	CASSPTGVIVETQYF
NA	TRBD1	TRBJ1-3	TRBV18	TGTGCCAGCTCACCACAGGGGGCTCTTGGAAACACCATATATTTT	CASSPQGALGNTIYF
NA	NA	TRBJ2-7	TRBV19	TGTGCCAGTAGTAGAGAGACTAACTACGAGCAGTACTTC	CASSRETNYEQYF
NA	TRBD1	TRBJ2-2	TRBV19	TGTGCCAGTAGTACCGGACAGGGGAGTATTATCGGGGAGCTGTTTTTT	CASSTGQGSIIGELFF
NA	NA	TRBJ2-7	TRBV20-1	TGCAGTGCTAGTAGGCCGATAGGGACTCCGGGCTACGAGCAGTACTTC	CSASRPIGTPGYEQYF
NA	TRBD1	TRBJ1-4	TRBV18	TGTGCCAGCTCACCTGGGACAGGGGGTGTAGCTAATGAAAAACTGTTTTTT	CASSPGTGGVANEKLFF
NA	NA	TRBJ1-5	TRBV19	TGTGCCACCAAGTACACCACAGGGAACAATCAGCCCCAGCATTTT	CATKYTTGNNQPQHF
NA	NA	TRBJ2-1	TRBV5-6	TGTGCCAGCAGCTCCTCCGGGAGAGGCAATGAGCAGTTCTTC	CASSSSGRGNEQFF
NA	NA	TRBJ1-2	TRBV30	TGTGCCTGGAGTGGGGGACTGAATGGGGGCTACACCTTC	CAWSGGLNGGYTF
NA	NA	TRBJ2-1	TRBV28	TGTGCCAGCAGGCCCAAAGCCCTAACTCCGAATGAGCAGTTCTTC	CASRPKALTPNEQFF
NA	TRBD2	TRBJ2-7	TRBV6-2/TRBV6-3	TGTGCCAGCAGTTACGACACTAGCGGGAGTCGCCCCGAGCAGTACTTC	CASSYDTSGSRPEQYF
NA	TRBD1	TRBJ2-6	TRBV6-6	TGTGCCAGCAGTCGTCCCGGGACAGGGACCGGGGCCAACGTCCTGACTTTC	CASSRPGTGTGANVLTF
NA	TRBD2	TRBJ2-1	TRBV7-6	TGTGCCAGCAGTCAGCCCTCCGGGACTAGCGGGACCTCCTACAATGAGCAGTTCTTC	CASSQPSGTSGTSYNEQFF
NA	TRBD1	TRBJ1-4	TRBV4-1	TGCGCCAGCAGCTTACAGGGGAGGAGAGGTAATGAAAAACTGTTTTTT	CASSLQGRRGNEKLFF
NA	TRBD2	TRBJ2-5	TRBV5-4	TGTGCCAGCAGCTCAGGGACTAGCGGGAAACAGACCCAGTACTTC	CASSSGTSGKQTQYF
NA	NA	TRBJ2-3	TRBV7-2	TGTGCCAGCAGCTTAGCGGCGGCTACAGATACGCAGTATTTT	CASSLAAATDTQYF
NA	NA	TRBJ1-2	TRBV24-1	TGTGCCACCAGTGTCACAGCAGAGTATGGCTACACCTTC	CATSVTAEYGYTF
few	NA	TRBJ1-6	TRBV6-5	TGTGCCAGCAGTTACAGGCAGGCTAATTCACCCCTCCACTTT	CASSYRQANSPLHF
once	NA	TRBJ2-3	TRBV7-6	NA	CASSLACATSEYF
NA	TRBD2	TRBJ2-2	TRBV6-5	TGTGCCAGCTTCTCTAGCGGCACCGGGGAGCTGTTTTTT	CASFSSGTGELFF
NA	TRBD1	TRBJ1-2	TRBV11-2	TGTGCCAGCAGCGGGGGGGACAGGGGCCATCGAGGCTACACCTTC	CASSGGDRGHRGYTF
many	NA	TRBJ1-1	TRBV5-4	TGTGCCAGCAGCCAGGGGAACACTGAAGCTTTCTTT	CASSQGNTEAFF
NA	NA	TRBJ1-6	TRBV24-1	TGTGCCACCAGTGATCCCGGGACACCAAAAAAACCCCTCCACTTT	CATSDPGTPKKPLHF
once	NA	TRBJ1-1	TRBV7-2	TGTGCCAGCAGCGCGTGGAGCACCATGAACACTGAAGCTTTCTTT	CASSAWSTMNTEAFF
NA	NA	TRBJ2-2	TRBV5-4	TGTGCCAGCAGCGTACAGGCGAACACCGGGGAGCTGTTTTTT	CASSVQANTGELFF
NA	TRBD1	TRBJ1-4	TRBV5-6	TGTGCCAGCACCCGGGACAGCCATGAAAAACTGTTTTTT	CASTRDSHEKLFF
few	TRBD1	TRBJ1-2	TRBV27	TGTGCCAGCAGCCGGACAGGGAGGGGTGGCTACACCTTC	CASSRTGRGGYTF
NA	TRBD2	TRBJ2-1	TRBV4-1	TGCGCCAGCAGCCAAGTACAGCGGGAGTATGAGCAGTTCTTC	CASSQVQREYEQFF
NA	TRBD1	TRBJ1-5	TRBV19	TGTGCCAGTAGACAGGGGGTTGGCAATCAGCCCCAGCATTTT	CASRQGVGNQPQHF
NA	NA	TRBJ1-1	TRBV5-1	TGCGCCAGCAGCTTCGCGGATAGAAAAACTGAAGCTTTCTTT	CASSFADRKTEAFF
NA	NA	TRBJ1-1	TRBV7-8	TGTGCCAGCAGTGGGGGCCGGAACACTGAAGCTTTCTTT	CASSGGRNTEAFF
NA	TRBD1	TRBJ1-4	TRBV9	TGTGCCAGCAGCATCACAGGGGCGGGTGAAAAACTGTTTTTT	CASSITGAGEKLFF
few	NA	TRBJ1-6	TRBV25-1	TGTGCCAGCCAAACAGGCTCCTATAATTCACCCCTCCACTTT	CASQTGSYNSPLHF
NA	NA	TRBJ2-1	TRBV9	TGTGCCAGCAGCGTAGCCATCTCCTACAATGAGCAGTTCTTC	CASSVAISYNEQFF
NA	TRBD2	TRBJ2-1	TRBV11-1	TGTGCCAGCAACGAACTAGCGGGAAGGGTCTATGAGCAGTTCTTC	CASNELAGRVYEQFF